Following are 18 T cell receptor beta chains from one sample sequenced in a study of CD8+ T cells in alopecia areata. Extracted from the samples, RNA was reverse transcribed into cDNA to serve as the sequencing template. Sequencing was performed with immunoSEQ multiplex PCR; in TCRdb, only in-frame clones are kept and a portion is missing. The sample lists more than 110,000 clones, roughly 64% seen once, with under 8% in the top ten. The sample was CD4+ T cells sorted from blood, taken at week 0. All receptors derive from a human donor with alopecia areata.

This rearrangement joins TRBV7-9 to TRBJ1-1, with D perhaps matching TRBD1 (5 bases). The CDR3 loop spans 12 amino acids. Germline V gene data show CDR1 as SEHNR and CDR2 as FQNEAQ (reference sequence). Trimming took off 5 bases at V and 11 bases at J, with 15 bases between the two ends. CDR3: CASSLGAEGAFF. The CDR3, as DNA: TGTGCCAGCAGCCTAGGGGCGGAGGGGGCTTTCTTT.

This clone was observed a few times. V is TRBV14 and J is TRBJ1-2; D uncertain. The CDR3 covers 13 residues. Germline V gives CDR1 SGHDN, CDR2 FVKESK. V was trimmed by 1 base and J by 7 bases, leaving 10 bases between them. The CDR3 sequence: CASSQAEGFGYTF. The CDR3 nucleotides are TGTGCCAGCAGCCAAGCGGAGGGATTTGGCTACACCTTC. Combining the CDR3 with reference TRBV14 and TRBJ1-2 gives the whole variable domain EAGVTQFPSHSVIEKGQTVTLRCDPISGHDNLYWYRRVMGKEIKFLLHFVKESKQDESGMPNNRFLAERTGGTYSTLKVQPAELEDSGVYFCASSQAEGFGYTFGSGTRLTVV.

This rearrangement joins TRBV9 to TRBJ1-2, with 11 bases aligning to TRBD1. Looked up from germline, CDR1 is SGDLS and CDR2 is YYNGEE. The CDR3 totals 15 residues. The ends lost 3 bases at V and 4 bases at J; junction bases unmatched: 5. CDR3 in DNA: TGTGCCAGCAGCGCCGGGACAGGGGGGGTCTATGGCTACACCTTC. Translating it yields CASSAGTGGVYGYTF.

This clone was counted between two and nine times. The J gene is TRBJ1-6, the V gene TRBV7-9; D not certain. CDR3 size: 12 residues. V was clipped by 5 bases and J by 11 bases, with 10 bases between them. Germline V CDR1 and CDR2: SEHNR, FQNEAQ (reference sequence). In DNA form, the CDR3 reads TGTGCCAGCAGCCGCAACTTGCCACCCCTCCACTTT. Amino acid sequence: CASSRNLPPLHF.

The V call is TRBV5-4, the J call TRBJ1-5; TRBD1 agrees at 9 bases. V shed 3 bases and J 4 bases; nucleotides not matched to a gene: 5. CDR1 is SGHNT and CDR2 is YYREEE in the germline V gene (reference sequence). CDR3 size: 15 residues. Written as DNA, the CDR3 is TGTGCCAGCAGCTCCTACGGGACAGGGAATCAGCCCCAGCATTTT. Protein sequence: CASSSYGTGNQPQHF. The variable domain in full, with the rest retrieved from reference TRBV5-4 and TRBJ1-5, is ETGVTQSPTHLIKTRGQQVTLRCSSQSGHNTVSWYQQALGQGPQFIFQYYREEENGRGNFPPRFSGLQFPNYSSELNVNALELDDSALYLCASSSYGTGNQPQHFGDGTRLSIL.

The V gene is TRBV6-5, the J gene TRBJ1-2; 11 bases align to TRBD1. V lost 6 bases and J lost 7; bases outside the gene matches: 7. The germline V gene encodes CDR1 MNHEY and CDR2 SVGAGI. CDR3 length equals 14 residues. CDR3 amino acids: CASRGGQGAFGYTF. In DNA, the CDR3 is TGTGCCAGCAGGGGAGGACAGGGGGCTTTTGGCTACACCTTC.

This clone has a handful of counts. The V and J genes are TRBV30 and TRBJ1-5; TRBD1 is a possible D gene (6 bases). The CDR3 is 14 residues long. V shed 3 bases and J shed 1 base, with 10 bases lying between them. Germline V gives CDR1 GTSNPN, CDR2 SVGIG (reference sequence). The CDR3 here is CAWSAGASNQPQHF. In nucleotides, the CDR3 is TGTGCCTGGAGCGCGGGGGCGAGCAATCAGCCCCAGCATTTT. Combining the CDR3 with reference TRBV30 and TRBJ1-5 gives the whole variable domain SQTIHQWPATLVQPVGSPLSLECTVEGTSNPNLYWYRQAAGRGLQLLFYSVGIGQISSEVPQNLSASRPQDRQFILSSKKLLLSDSGFYLCAWSAGASNQPQHFGDGTRLSIL.

The DNA of the CDR3 is TGCGCCAGCAGCTTGGAGGTTGGGAACTATGGCTACACCTTC. Protein sequence: CASSLEVGNYGYTF. The chain uses TRBV5-1 and TRBJ1-2; no definite D call. The ends were cut back, 0 bases at V and 2 bases at J, with 8 bases in the middle. CDR3 length: 14 residues. Per germline, CDR1 SGHRS and CDR2 YFSETQ.

CDR3 nucleotides: TGCGCCAGCAGCGTCAGACAGAATGAAAAACTGTTTTTT. This sequence encodes CASSVRQNEKLFF. The chain is built from TRBV5-1 and TRBJ1-4, with D tentatively TRBD1 (5 bases). The germline V gene encodes CDR1 SGHRS and CDR2 YFSETQ. The V and J ends lost 4 bases and 5 bases respectively, with 9 bases between them. CDR3 size: 13 residues.

The chain couples TRBV5-6 to TRBJ2-5; D is ambiguous. CDR1 is SGHDT, CDR2 YYEEEE, per germline. The V and J ends lost 2 bases and 1 base respectively, with 6 bases between them. This CDR3 spans 13 amino acids. CDR3 sequence (DNA): TGTGCCAGCAGCTTTGTAGCCCAAGAGACCCAGTACTTC. Protein sequence: CASSFVAQETQYF.

The V call is TRBV5-1, the J call TRBJ1-4, with D perhaps TRBD1 (5 bases). The germline V gene encodes CDR1 SGHRS and CDR2 YFSETQ. The CDR3 spans 15 residues. Trimming cost V 5 bases and J 5 bases, with 16 bases left between them. In DNA form, the CDR3 reads TGCGCCAGCAGTTTAACGTACAGGTTGAATGAAAAACTGTTTTTT. Protein sequence: CASSLTYRLNEKLFF.

The V gene is TRBV4-2, the J gene TRBJ1-2, with D maybe TRBD1 (5 bases). The V gene lost 3 bases and the J gene lost 8 bases, with 13 bases spanning the gap. This CDR3 spans 13 amino acids. The germline V gene encodes CDR1 LGHNA and CDR2 YNFKEQ. The CDR3 protein is CASSHQGVWGYTF. For the CDR3, the DNA is TGTGCCAGCAGCCACCAAGGGGTGTGGGGCTACACCTTC.

In this sample, this clone turned up many times. The V and J genes are TRBV10-2 and TRBJ2-5, with D possibly matching TRBD1 (6 bases). V was clipped by 6 bases and J by 3 bases, with 17 bases between them. The CDR3 has 15 amino acids. Germline CDR1 WSHSY, CDR2 SAAADI. The CDR3 is CASSQSDRSKETQYF. CDR3 sequence (DNA): TGCGCCAGCAGCCAGAGTGACAGGAGTAAAGAGACCCAGTACTTC.

The J gene is TRBJ1-2, the V gene TRBV29-1, with D uncertain. Germline lookup yields CDR1 SQVTM and CDR2 ANQGSEA. V lost 8 bases and J 11 bases, leaving 18 bases between the germline ends. CDR3 size: 11 residues. CDR3 in amino acids: CSSLSGTRYTF. In nucleotides, the CDR3 is TGCAGCTCCTTGAGTGGAACGCGGTACACCTTC.

This sequence joins TRBV5-1 and TRBJ2-1; 8 positions agree with TRBD2. The trim removed 4 bases at V and 5 bases at J, leaving 11 bases unmatched. This CDR3 has 16 amino acids. Looked up from germline, CDR1 is SGHRS and CDR2 is YFSETQ. The CDR3 sequence is CASSPPKGSGDNEQFF. The CDR3 coding sequence is TGCGCCAGCAGCCCCCCAAAGGGTAGCGGGGACAATGAGCAGTTCTTC.

For this clone: Other DNA sequences in the sample encode the same CDR3. The CDR3 spells CASSLGQGANIQYF. For the CDR3, the DNA is TGCGCCAGCAGCTTGGGACAGGGGGCAAACATTCAGTACTTC. The chain links TRBV5-1 to TRBJ2-4, with 10 bases identical to TRBD1. Germline V gene lookup returns CDR1 SGHRS and CDR2 YFSETQ. The CDR3 consists of 14 residues. V shed 0 bases and J 6 bases; nucleotides not matched to a gene: 0. The variable domain in full, completed from reference TRBV5-1 and TRBJ2-4, reads KAGVTQTPRYLIKTRGQQVTLSCSPISGHRSVSWYQQTPGQGLQFLFEYFSETQRNKGNFPGRFSGRQFSNSRSEMNVSTLELGDSALYLCASSLGQGANIQYFGAGTRLSVL.

Here the CDR3 reads CASSFQGAGETQYF. In nucleotides, the CDR3 is TGTGCCAGCAGCTTCCAGGGGGCTGGGGAGACCCAGTACTTC. V gene TRBV7-2 combines with J gene TRBJ2-5; 8 bases line up with TRBD1. V trimming: 3 bases; J trimming: 5 bases; junction bases outside the gene matches: 5. CDR1 is SGHTA and CDR2 is FQGNSA in the germline V gene. There are 14 residues in the CDR3.

The rearrangement links TRBV29-1 to TRBJ1-1; D not resolved. The V end lost 6 bases, the J end lost 0 bases, and 14 bases lay between the germline ends. This CDR3 has 14 residues. Germline CDR1 SQVTM, CDR2 ANQGSEA. The CDR3 spells CSVDRQPMNTEAFF. CDR3 nucleotides: TGCAGCGTAGATAGACAACCCATGAACACTGAAGCTTTCTTT.